The entry that follows covers one T cell receptor (beta chain) sequence. The antigen it binds to is not known. Because it lacks the conserved phenylalanine or tryptophan at the end, this CDR3 is likely a read error. Profiling of TCR beta VDJ combinations and CDR3 sequences used genomic DNA as the template. An Illumina HiSeq 2000 was used for TCR repertoire sequencing. Regarding the original processing steps: Repertoire assessment relied on Simpson's diversity index, CDR3 size and DJ length profiles, and TRBV/TRBJ rearrangement plots. The most abundant DNA sequence in the deep sequencing data was taken as the immunodominant clone. CDR3 amino acid sequences were checked for sharing between subjects and were compared against published repertoires and the VDJdb database. TCRdb reprocessing: public reads trimmed at Q25 with fastp, clones called with MiXCR, in-frame beta chains kept. Merged by CDR3 protein, the rows form single entries marked with the most common genes and DNA. The V and J calls come from TCRdb's annotation, not from the publication. The sample yields 95,000 to 120,000 distinct CDR3 sequences; approximately 48% were counted once. Around a third of the sample is held by the ten biggest clonotypes.

These data belong to a study of CD8+CD57+ T cells in acquired aplastic anemia listed by TCRdb under 2018. About the investigation overall: Extracted DNA from sorted CD4+ and CD8+ cells averaged approximately 3 ug, ranging from 0.2 to 27.4 ug. Healthy donor samples averaged roughly 9.8 million reads for CD4+ and roughly 11 million for CD8+ cells. Study-wide findings and limitations: Some 31 CD8+ CDR3 sequences were shared between patients and controls but appeared highly expressed in patients and within their immunodominant clones. Patients and healthy controls showed no significant difference in CD8+ Simpson's diversity (P=0.060).

In this study, sorted CD4+ and CD8+ T cells from the blood of healthy subjects and of severe aplastic anemia patients had their TCR repertoires deep-sequenced. Ficoll-Paque density gradient centrifugation was used to isolate peripheral blood mononuclear cells. Before DNA extraction, CD4+ and CD8+ T cells were sorted by FACS or by magnetic beads. Sequenced sample: sorted CD4+, CD8+, or CD8+CD57+ T cells (not recorded which) from PBMCs. The sequence was collected from a human donor in good health, serving as a control.

The sequenced DNA: TGTGCCATCAGGAATCCACAAGAGACCCAGTACTCC. Translated, it gives CAIRNPQETQYS. The V and J genes are TRBV10-3 and TRBJ2-5; no D gene call is confident. V drops 6 bases and J drops 2 bases, leaving 7 bases in between. CDR1 ENHRY and CDR2 SYGVKD are derived from the germline V gene. The CDR3 sequence runs 12 residues, both termini included. The entry retains the CDR3 DNA only, 36 bases that are in frame from base 1.